This T cell receptor (beta chain) was sequenced during a study of cytomegalovirus exposure and HLA in healthy donors. A multiplex PCR was run with 60 Vbeta primers and 13 Jbeta primers. Using immunoSEQ multiplex PCR, the repertoire was profiled, and TCRdb retains in-frame clones only, with some absent. The sample has 150,000 to 200,000 clones, 87% seen once. Whole-study findings and limits: The authors enumerated under 200 TCR beta chains as linked to cytomegalovirus. It was reported that the classifier diagnosed cytomegalovirus status with high specificity and sensitivity in both the original and validation cohorts.

Germline CDR1 LNHDA, CDR2 SQIVND (reference sequence). This CDR3 comprises 13 residues. Trimming pared 7 bases from V and 4 bases from J, leaving 11 bases between. About this clone: What it recognizes is unknown.

Sample: PBMCs. V and J are TRBV19 and TRBJ2-1; D perhaps matches TRBD1 (5 bases). This receptor was identified in a boy between 2 and 10 years old in good health and CMV-seronegative. The CDR3 sequence: CASIGKGYNEQFF. The CDR3 DNA reads as TGTGCCAGTATCGGCAAGGGGTACAATGAGCAGTTCTTC.